The text below deals with one TCR beta chain. Its antigen is undetermined. Isolated RNA was reverse transcribed into cDNA used as the sequencing template. The method was immunoSEQ multiplex PCR; TCRdb's version includes in-frame clones alone and lacks a portion of them. The sample lists approximately 140,000 clones, approximately 87% occurring once. Peripheral blood and lesional scalp punch biopsies were taken from alopecia areata patients. A FACSAria was used to sort CD4+ and CD8+ T cells. These cells came from PBMCs. The sample is drawn from a study of CD8+ T cells in alopecia areata. Study at large: People stayed on tofacitinib for 6 to 18 months, then stopped the drug for 6 months.

General study findings and limits: Higher clonality and more expanded CD8+ clones appeared in lesional than normal scalp.

The CDR3 is made up of 13 amino acids. Trimming took off 3 bases at V and 1 base at J, with 6 bases between the two ends. In germline, CDR1 is MGHRA, CDR2 YSYEKL. The chain joins TRBV4-1 to TRBJ1-1, with a possible D match to TRBD1 (5 bases). Sequencing used CD8+ T cells sorted from blood, obtained at week 0. The source of this sequence is a human donor with alopecia areata. The CDR3 coding sequence is TGCGCCAGCAGCCAGGGGCGGAACACTGAAGCTTTCTTT. It specifies CASSQGRNTEAFF.